This section outlines one T cell receptor (beta chain) sequence together with its context. Its cognate antigen is unknown. There are 14 residues in the CDR3. The ends were cut back, 4 bases at V and 2 bases at J, with 8 bases in the middle. Per germline, CDR1 SGHTA and CDR2 FQGNSA. Mixed chimerism was transient after nonmyeloablative marrow transplants from related graft donors. Profiling relied on immunoSEQ multiplex PCR, and the TCRdb table lists in-frame clones only, not all of them. This sample has 50,000 or so clones, with roughly nine tenths found just once. The data stem from a study of Tregs in tolerant kidney transplant recipients. Overall study results and limits: For some patients, primers changed over time, blocking nucleotide-level comparison.

This receptor was obtained from a human patient who received a combined kidney and bone marrow transplant. Some of the T cells may derive from the graft donor. This chain connects TRBV7-2 to TRBJ2-2; no clear D gene. The sample here was CD8+ T cells from blood (PBMCs), taken 12 months after the transplant. This chain's CDR3 is CASSYSGNTGELFF. In DNA form, the CDR3 reads TGTGCCAGCAGCTATTCGGGTAACACCGGGGAGCTGTTTTTT.